This T cell receptor (beta chain) was profiled in a study of control samples from healthy donors and cancer patients. Sequencing was performed with immunoSEQ multiplex PCR; in TCRdb, only in-frame clones are kept and a portion is missing. In the table there are approximately 170,000 clones, around nine tenths of which are singletons. Losses at the gene ends were 2 bases for V and 0 bases for J; bases not matched to a gene: 9. This CDR3 has 18 residues. Germline CDR1 is SGHDN and CDR2 is FVKESK. The TCR comes from a woman aged 25 to 39 in good health. Sequenced material: blood. V is TRBV14 and J is TRBJ2-1, with 8 bases lining up with TRBD2. For the CDR3, the DNA is TGTGCCAGCAGCCAAATCGGACTAGCCGATAACTCCTACAATGAGCAGTTCTTC. Translating it yields CASSQIGLADNSYNEQFF.